The rows below give T cell receptor beta chains drawn from one sample of a study of blood T cell repertoires in COVID-19. The protocol was immunoSEQ multiplex PCR, while the TCRdb copy is restricted to in-frame clones and leaves out a portion. In the table there are approximately 65,000 clones, less than 95% of which are singletons. Sequencing was performed on peripheral blood. Receptor source: a man in his fifties or sixties with COVID-19, enrolled during active disease. The CDR3 runs from the conserved cysteine through the conserved F or W. D genes are given only for firm matches. The size entry is marked missing in some rows and otherwise reads once, few, many or a size class.

D	length	size	V	J	CDR3	DNA
NA	13	NA	TRBV5-4	TRBJ2-7	CASSLAPTREQYF	TGTGCCAGCAGCTTGGCCCCCACCCGGGAGCAGTACTTC
NA	15	once	TRBV5-3	TRBJ2-1	CARRTIAVQYNEQFF	TGTGCCAGAAGGACTATCGCGGTTCAATACAATGAGCAGTTCTTC
TRBD2	14	NA	TRBV30	TRBJ2-2	CAWRSGSNTGELFF	TGTGCCTGGAGGAGCGGGAGTAATACCGGGGAGCTGTTTTTT
NA	15	NA	TRBV7-9	TRBJ1-1	CASSLEPLKFTEAFF	TGTGCCAGCAGTTTAGAGCCGCTAAAGTTCACTGAAGCTTTCTTT
NA	16	NA	TRBV2	TRBJ1-3	CASSEFGPAGGNTIYF	TGTGCCAGCAGTGAGTTCGGGCCTGCGGGAGGAAACACCATATATTTT
TRBD1	14	NA	TRBV11-3	TRBJ2-7	CASSARQGSYEQYF	TGTGCCAGCAGCGCTAGACAGGGTTCCTACGAGCAGTACTTC
TRBD1	15	NA	TRBV3-1/TRBV3-2	TRBJ1-1	CASSPRQGMNTEAFF	TGTGCCAGCAGCCCCCGACAGGGGATGAACACTGAAGCTTTCTTT
TRBD1	17	NA	TRBV7-7	TRBJ1-1	CASRPLITLTGDTEAFF	TGTGCCAGCAGACCTCTAATAACACTAACAGGGGACACTGAAGCTTTCTTT
TRBD2	15	once	TRBV5-1	TRBJ2-7	CASKIRAGSSYEQYF	TGCGCCAGCAAAATTCGAGCGGGGTCCTCCTACGAGCAGTACTTC
TRBD2	19	NA	TRBV4-1	TRBJ2-7	CASSQEPSGLAESSYEQYF	TGCGCCAGCAGCCAAGAGCCCTCGGGACTAGCGGAAAGCTCCTACGAGCAGTACTTC
TRBD2	18	NA	TRBV9	TRBJ2-1	CASSVVWMGSGVPDEQFF	TGTGCCAGCAGCGTAGTTTGGATGGGGAGCGGGGTCCCTGATGAGCAGTTCTTC
TRBD1	13	few	TRBV11-2	TRBJ2-7	CASSPWTGDEQYF	TGTGCCAGCAGCCCCTGGACAGGGGACGAGCAGTACTTC
NA	14	NA	TRBV19	TRBJ2-7	CASRDDSVPYEQYF	TGTGCCAGTAGAGATGACAGCGTGCCCTACGAGCAGTACTTC
TRBD1	14	NA	TRBV7-2	TRBJ1-2	CASSLDTGVGGYTF	TGTGCCAGCAGCTTAGATACAGGGGTTGGTGGCTACACCTTC
NA	13	NA	TRBV9	TRBJ1-2	CASSVDSNYGYTF	TGTGCCAGCAGCGTAGACAGTAACTATGGCTACACCTTC
TRBD2	16	NA	TRBV5-6	TRBJ2-2	CASSSTSGRLPGELFF	TGTGCCAGCAGCTCGACTAGCGGGAGGTTGCCCGGGGAGCTGTTTTTT
NA	13	NA	TRBV5-1	TRBJ2-5	CASSGGGEETQYF	TGCGCCAGCAGCGGGGGGGGCGAGGAGACCCAGTACTTC
TRBD2	16	NA	TRBV29-1	TRBJ2-3	CSVEPRGLAGADTQYF	TGCAGCGTTGAACCGCGGGGGCTAGCGGGAGCAGATACGCAGTATTTT
TRBD1	13	NA	TRBV2	TRBJ1-1	CASSVEQGSEAFF	TGTGCCAGCAGTGTTGAACAGGGGAGTGAAGCTTTCTTT
TRBD1	16	NA	TRBV5-1	TRBJ1-4	CASSWAGQGMNEKLFF	TGCGCCAGCAGCTGGGCGGGACAGGGTATGAATGAAAAACTGTTTTTT
TRBD2	15	NA	TRBV6-5	TRBJ2-7	CASSTGLAGINEQYF	TGTGCCAGCAGCACCGGACTAGCGGGGATTAACGAGCAGTACTTC
TRBD1	15	NA	TRBV6-4	TRBJ1-1	CARTGTDLALYEAFF	TGTGCCAGGACCGGGACAGATTTGGCGCTTTATGAAGCTTTCTTT
NA	14	many	TRBV27	TRBJ2-7	CASSFAAGADEQYF	TGTGCCAGCAGTTTCGCGGCAGGGGCTGATGAGCAGTACTTC
NA	16	NA	TRBV21-1	TRBJ2-5	CASSPPAEDGALAQYF	TGTGCCAGCAGCCCTCCTGCGGAGGACGGCGCGTTGGCCCAGTACTTC
NA	14	NA	TRBV5-1	TRBJ2-5	CASSFGTLQETQYF	TGCGCCAGCAGCTTCGGTACGCTGCAAGAGACCCAGTACTTC
TRBD1	15	NA	TRBV19	TRBJ2-3	CASSRDRGITDTQYF	TGTGCCAGTAGCCGGGACAGGGGGATCACAGATACGCAGTATTTT
TRBD1	14	NA	TRBV5-1	TRBJ1-2	CASRLDRGRVGYTF	TGCGCCAGCAGACTAGACAGGGGGCGCGTAGGCTACACCTTC
TRBD2	18	once	TRBV7-9	TRBJ2-1	CASSTLRTSGRSRQGQFF	TGTGCCAGCAGCACCCTGAGGACTAGCGGGAGGTCTCGGCAGGGGCAGTTCTTC
TRBD2	15	NA	TRBV30	TRBJ2-2	CAWRLAGRDTGELFF	TGTGCCTGGAGGCTAGCGGGACGGGACACCGGGGAGCTGTTTTTT
TRBD1	17	NA	TRBV5-1	TRBJ2-6	CASSSGQAYSGANVLTF	TGCGCCAGCAGCTCGGGACAGGCCTACTCTGGGGCCAACGTCCTGACTTTC
NA	18	NA	TRBV11-3	TRBJ2-1	CASSADPHRDSNYNEQFF	TGTGCCAGCAGCGCCGACCCCCACCGGGACTCAAACTACAATGAGCAGTTCTTC
TRBD1	15	NA	TRBV7-3	TRBJ2-7	CASSWTGGAPHEQYF	TGTGCCAGCAGCTGGACAGGGGGCGCTCCCCACGAGCAGTACTTC
TRBD2	16	NA	TRBV5-4	TRBJ2-1	CASSLGPSGSAGEQFF	TGTGCCAGCAGCTTGGGTCCTAGCGGGAGCGCAGGAGAGCAGTTCTTC
NA	15	NA	TRBV30	TRBJ1-6	CAWSPTRGVGSPLHF	TGTGCCTGGAGTCCCACGCGGGGGGTTGGCTCACCCCTCCACTTT
NA	16	NA	TRBV5-1	TRBJ1-4	CASSLGVGGANEKLFF	TGCGCCAGCAGCTTGGGTGTAGGGGGGGCGAATGAAAAACTGTTTTTT
NA	13	NA	TRBV4-1	TRBJ2-5	CASSRTVGETQYF	TGCGCCAGCAGCCGGACTGTCGGAGAGACCCAGTACTTC
NA	12	NA	TRBV12-3/TRBV12-4	TRBJ2-3	CASSLFTDTQYF	TGTGCCAGCAGCCTATTCACAGATACGCAGTATTTT
TRBD2	15	NA	TRBV27	TRBJ2-7	CASSLREGVSYEQYF	TGTGCCAGCAGTTTACGGGAGGGGGTCTCCTACGAGCAGTACTTC
TRBD1	15	NA	TRBV11-2	TRBJ2-7	CASSRAGQGTYEQYF	TGTGCCAGCAGCAGGGCCGGACAGGGGACCTACGAGCAGTACTTC
TRBD1	16	once	TRBV7-2	TRBJ2-7	CASSSPAGTGTYEQYF	TGTGCCAGCAGCTCCCCGGCCGGGACAGGGACCTACGAGCAGTACTTC
TRBD1	14	NA	TRBV19	TRBJ1-1	CASSIWTGQTEAFF	TGTGCCAGTAGTATCTGGACAGGGCAAACTGAAGCTTTCTTT
TRBD2	14	NA	TRBV7-2	TRBJ2-5	CASSLGLAGETQYF	TGTGCCAGCAGCCTCGGACTAGCGGGAGAGACCCAGTACTTC
TRBD2	14	NA	TRBV30	TRBJ2-1	CAWNSGSRYNEQFF	TGTGCCTGGAATAGCGGGAGTCGGTACAATGAGCAGTTCTTC
TRBD1	16	NA	TRBV15	TRBJ2-1	CATSRVQGQGTNEQFF	TGTGCCACCAGCAGAGTACAGGGACAGGGAACCAATGAGCAGTTCTTC
NA	15	NA	TRBV7-8	TRBJ1-2	CASSLGDAGNYGYTF	TGTGCCAGCAGCTTAGGGGATGCAGGGAACTATGGCTACACCTTC
NA	14	NA	TRBV3-1/TRBV3-2	TRBJ1-1	CASSPGTPSREAFF	TGTGCCAGCAGTCCCGGGACTCCGAGTCGTGAAGCTTTCTTT
NA	17	NA	TRBV11-2	TRBJ1-6	CASSFEIPGHRGSPLHF	TGTGCCAGCAGCTTCGAAATTCCGGGACACCGGGGCTCACCCCTCCACTTT
TRBD1	14	NA	TRBV2	TRBJ2-7	CASRETGGSYEQYF	TGTGCCAGCAGGGAAACAGGGGGCTCGTACGAGCAGTACTTC
NA	15	NA	TRBV14	TRBJ2-3	CASSFLATRTDTQYF	TGTGCCAGCAGCTTTCTAGCTACACGCACAGATACGCAGTATTTT
NA	14	NA	TRBV5-1	TRBJ2-2	CASSLAPNTGELFF	TGCGCCAGCAGCTTAGCACCAAACACCGGGGAGCTGTTTTTT
TRBD1	13	NA	TRBV11-1	TRBJ1-4	CASSGWTGGKLFF	TGTGCCAGCAGCGGATGGACAGGGGGGAAACTGTTTTTT
TRBD2	14	NA	TRBV3-1/TRBV3-2	TRBJ2-5	CASRRLAAQETQYF	TGTGCCAGCAGGAGACTAGCGGCCCAAGAGACCCAGTACTTC
TRBD2	16	NA	TRBV9	TRBJ2-2	CASSVPKLAVTGELFF	TGTGCCAGCAGCGTACCCAAACTAGCGGTCACCGGGGAGCTGTTTTTT
TRBD2	15	NA	TRBV7-9	TRBJ2-7	CASSLADGRSSEQYF	TGTGCCAGCAGCTTAGCCGACGGGAGGTCCTCCGAGCAGTACTTC
NA	13	once	TRBV5-1	TRBJ2-7	CASSLALSDEQYF	TGCGCCAGCAGCTTGGCCCTCTCCGACGAGCAGTACTTC
NA	13	NA	TRBV7-9	TRBJ2-5	CASSSGVGETQYF	TGTGCCAGCAGCTCAGGGGTGGGGGAGACCCAGTACTTC
NA	13	NA	TRBV28	TRBJ1-3	CASSLLNGNTIYF	TGTGCCAGCAGTTTATTAAATGGAAACACCATATATTTT
TRBD2	16	NA	TRBV28	TRBJ2-1	CASSLLAGHRQNEQFF	TGTGCCAGCAGTCTATTAGCGGGACACAGGCAAAATGAGCAGTTCTTC
TRBD1	18	NA	TRBV27	TRBJ1-4	CASRSRTRFGGGDEKLFF	TGTGCCAGCAGGTCACGCACCCGTTTTGGAGGGGGCGATGAAAAACTGTTTTTT
NA	14	NA	TRBV7-9	TRBJ2-1	CASSLEARVHEQFF	TGTGCCAGCAGCCTCGAGGCCAGGGTCCATGAGCAGTTCTTC